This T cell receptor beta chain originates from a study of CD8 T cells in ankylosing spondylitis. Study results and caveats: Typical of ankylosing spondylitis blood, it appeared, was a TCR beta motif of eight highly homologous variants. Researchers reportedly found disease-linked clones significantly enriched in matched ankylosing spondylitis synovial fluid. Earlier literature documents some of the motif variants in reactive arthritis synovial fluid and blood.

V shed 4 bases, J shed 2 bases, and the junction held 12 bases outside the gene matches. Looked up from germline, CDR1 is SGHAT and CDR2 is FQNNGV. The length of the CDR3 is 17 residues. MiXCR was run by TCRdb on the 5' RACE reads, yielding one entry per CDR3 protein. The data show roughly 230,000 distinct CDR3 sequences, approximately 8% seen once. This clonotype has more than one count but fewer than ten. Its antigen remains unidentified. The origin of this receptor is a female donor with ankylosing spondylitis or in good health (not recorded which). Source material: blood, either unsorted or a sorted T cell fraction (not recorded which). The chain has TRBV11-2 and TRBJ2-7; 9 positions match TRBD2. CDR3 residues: CASSSRGSAGGTYEQYF. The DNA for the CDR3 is TGTGCCAGCAGCTCCCGCGGGAGTGCGGGGGGGACCTACGAGCAGTACTTC.